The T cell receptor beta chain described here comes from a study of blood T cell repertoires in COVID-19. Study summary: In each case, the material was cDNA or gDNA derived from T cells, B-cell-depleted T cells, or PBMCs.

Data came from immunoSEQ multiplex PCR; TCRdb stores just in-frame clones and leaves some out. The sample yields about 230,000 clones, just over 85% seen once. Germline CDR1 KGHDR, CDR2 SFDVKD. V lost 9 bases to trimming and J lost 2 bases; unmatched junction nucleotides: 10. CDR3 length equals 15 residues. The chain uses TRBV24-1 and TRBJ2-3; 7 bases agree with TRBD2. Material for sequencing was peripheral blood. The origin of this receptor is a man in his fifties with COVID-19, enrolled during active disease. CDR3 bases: TGTGCCACCGGGGAGGGAGAGGACAACACAGATACGCAGTATTTT. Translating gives CATGEGEDNTDTQYF.